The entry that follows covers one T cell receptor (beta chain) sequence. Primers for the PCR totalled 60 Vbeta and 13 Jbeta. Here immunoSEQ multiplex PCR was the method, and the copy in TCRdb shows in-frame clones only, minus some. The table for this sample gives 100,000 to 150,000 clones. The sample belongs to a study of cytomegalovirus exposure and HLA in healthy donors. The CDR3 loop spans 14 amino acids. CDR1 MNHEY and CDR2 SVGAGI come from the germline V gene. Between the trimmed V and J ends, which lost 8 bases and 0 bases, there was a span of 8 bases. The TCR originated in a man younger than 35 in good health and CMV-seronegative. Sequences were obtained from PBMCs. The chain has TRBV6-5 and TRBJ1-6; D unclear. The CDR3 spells CASRPSSYNSPLHF. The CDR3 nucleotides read TGTGCCAGCCGCCCGAGCTCCTATAATTCACCCCTCCACTTT.